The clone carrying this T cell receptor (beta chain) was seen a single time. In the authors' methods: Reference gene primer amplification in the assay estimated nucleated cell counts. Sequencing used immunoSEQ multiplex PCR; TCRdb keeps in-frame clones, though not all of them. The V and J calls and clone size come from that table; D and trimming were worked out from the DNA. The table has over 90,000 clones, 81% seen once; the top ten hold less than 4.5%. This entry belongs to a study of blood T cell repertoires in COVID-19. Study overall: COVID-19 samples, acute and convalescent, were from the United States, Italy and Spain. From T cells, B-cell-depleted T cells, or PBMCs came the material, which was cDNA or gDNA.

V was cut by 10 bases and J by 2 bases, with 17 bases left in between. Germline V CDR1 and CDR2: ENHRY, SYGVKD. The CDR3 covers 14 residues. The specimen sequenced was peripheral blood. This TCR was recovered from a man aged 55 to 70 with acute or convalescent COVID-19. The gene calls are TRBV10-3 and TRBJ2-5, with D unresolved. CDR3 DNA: TGTGCCACCTCGTTGGTGCGAGTTCAAGAGACCCAGTACTTC. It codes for CATSLVRVQETQYF.